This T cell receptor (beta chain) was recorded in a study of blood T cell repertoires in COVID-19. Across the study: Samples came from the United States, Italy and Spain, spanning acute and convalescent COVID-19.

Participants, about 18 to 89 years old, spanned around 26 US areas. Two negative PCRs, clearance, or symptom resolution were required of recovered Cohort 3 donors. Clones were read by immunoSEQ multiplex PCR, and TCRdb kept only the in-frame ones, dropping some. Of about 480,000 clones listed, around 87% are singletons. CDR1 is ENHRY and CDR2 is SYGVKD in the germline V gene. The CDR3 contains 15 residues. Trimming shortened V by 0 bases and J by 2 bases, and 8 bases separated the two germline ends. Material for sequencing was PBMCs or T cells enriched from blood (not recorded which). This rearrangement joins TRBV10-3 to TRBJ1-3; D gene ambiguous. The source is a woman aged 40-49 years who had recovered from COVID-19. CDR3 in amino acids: CAISESGGTGNTIYF. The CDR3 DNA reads TGTGCCATCAGTGAGTCAGGAGGGACTGGAAACACCATATATTTT.